The 23 T cell receptor beta chains below were found in one sample sequenced in a study of blood T cell repertoires in COVID-19. Profiled with immunoSEQ multiplex PCR; TCRdb holds only in-frame clones, not every one. The repertoire holds 490,000 or so clones, about 85% seen once, with 7% to 10% in the top ten. The sample was PBMCs or T cells enriched from blood (not recorded which). Receptors originate from a woman in her fifties or sixties who had recovered from COVID-19.

This rearrangement joins TRBV12-3 or TRBV12-4 to TRBJ1-1, with D possibly being TRBD1 (5 bases). V was clipped by 7 bases and J by 2 bases, with 11 bases between them. The CDR3 loop spans 13 amino acids. CDR3 region: CASTLDSNTEAFF. CDR3 sequence (DNA): TGTGCCAGCACCCTTGACAGCAACACTGAAGCTTTCTTT.

The chain links TRBV28 to TRBJ2-1, with D uncertain. The CDR3 sequence is 12 residues long. V lost 1 base to trimming and J lost 8 bases, with 6 bases between them. Germline-derived CDR1 and CDR2 are MDHEN and SYDVKM. CDR3 DNA sequence: TGTGCCAGCAGTTTATCCGGAGATGAGCAGTTCTTC. It codes for CASSLSGDEQFF. Combining the CDR3 with reference TRBV28 and TRBJ2-1 gives the whole variable domain DVKVTQSSRYLVKRTGEKVFLECVQDMDHENMFWYRQDPGLGLRLIYFSYDVKMKEKGDIPEGYSVSREKKERFSLILESASTNQTSMYLCASSLSGDEQFFGPGTRLTVL.

In its sample, this clone was seen once. The chain uses TRBV7-8 and TRBJ1-1, with 9 bases aligning to TRBD1. Unmatched junction bases numbered 13, after V lost 4 bases and J lost 1 base. CDR3 length: 18 amino acids. Germline lookup yields CDR1 SGHVS and CDR2 FQNEAQ. CDR3: CASSSYSLGTGQNTEAFF. For the CDR3, the DNA is TGTGCCAGCAGCTCATATTCCCTCGGGACAGGGCAGAACACTGAAGCTTTCTTT.

This chain connects TRBV7-9 to TRBJ1-6; 9 positions agree with TRBD1. The V gene end was trimmed by 4 bases and the J gene end by 13 bases; junction bases not matched to a gene: 11. Germline CDR1 is SEHNR and CDR2 is FQNEAQ (reference sequence). This CDR3 is built from 15 residues. CDR3 bases: TGTGCCAGCAGCTCCGGGACAGGGTTTTCGGCTCCCCTCCACTTT. Its translation: CASSSGTGFSAPLHF.

This chain uses TRBV12-3 or TRBV12-4 with TRBJ1-2; 7 bases line up with TRBD1. V lost 2 bases to trimming and J lost 7 bases; unmatched junction nucleotides: 4. The CDR3 length is 13 residues. CDR3 amino acids: CASSLKTGAGYTF. The CDR3 coding sequence is TGTGCCAGCAGTTTAAAAACAGGGGCTGGCTACACCTTC.

V usage is TRBV27 and J usage is TRBJ1-3; D is unclear. Trimming shortened V by 3 bases and J by 0 bases, and 9 bases separated the two germline ends. CDR1 and CDR2 (germline): MNHEY, SMNVEV (reference sequence). This CDR3 spans 15 amino acids. CDR3 nucleotide sequence: TGTGCCAGCAGTTTGACATCTCGCTCTGGAAACACCATATATTTT. Its translation is CASSLTSRSGNTIYF.

This clone was seen a handful of times. The chain links TRBV2 to TRBJ2-2, with 10 positions matching TRBD1. The CDR3 sequence is 18 residues long. CDR1 SNHLY and CDR2 FYNNEI come from the germline V gene. V shed 3 bases, J shed 6 bases, and the junction held 13 bases outside the gene matches. CDR3 coding DNA: TGTGCCAGCAGTGAGGCCCCAATTCTGACAGGGGGCCCCGGGGAGCTGTTTTTT. Translated, it gives CASSEAPILTGGPGELFF.

The V call is TRBV5-6, the J call TRBJ2-7, with D perhaps matching TRBD1 (6 bases). The CDR3 is 12 residues long. Between the trimmed V and J ends, which lost 4 bases and 2 bases, there was a span of 7 bases. Germline loops: CDR1 SGHDT, CDR2 YYEEEE. CDR3 nucleotide sequence: TGTGCCAGCAGCACAGGGCCCTACGAGCAGTACTTC. As protein: CASSTGPYEQYF.

The gene calls are TRBV14 and TRBJ1-6; D is ambiguous. V lost 5 bases and J 4 bases, leaving 9 bases between the germline ends. Germline lookup yields CDR1 SGHDN and CDR2 FVKESK. The CDR3 covers 14 residues. The CDR3 sequence: CASSSQWYNSPLHF. For the CDR3, the DNA is TGTGCCAGCAGCTCACAGTGGTATAATTCACCCCTCCACTTT.

The chain carries TRBV30 and TRBJ2-7, with D possibly TRBD2 on 6 matching bases. This CDR3 comprises 13 residues. Deletions cut 3 bases from V and 3 bases from J, with 12 bases between. Germline V gene sequence: CDR1 GTSNPN, CDR2 SVGIG (reference sequence). CDR3 coding DNA: TGTGCCTGGAGCCGCGGGATAAACTACGAGCAGTACTTC. This codes for CAWSRGINYEQYF.

This chain connects TRBV7-9 to TRBJ1-2; tentatively, D is TRBD1 (5 bases). V dropped 2 bases and J dropped 8 bases, with 12 bases sitting between them. CDR1 SEHNR and CDR2 FQNEAQ come from the germline V gene (reference sequence). This CDR3 is 13 amino acids long. The CDR3 DNA sequence: TGTGCCAGCAGCTTACCCCCAGGGTACGGCTACACCTTC. It codes for CASSLPPGYGYTF.

The chain is built from TRBV12-3 or TRBV12-4 and TRBJ1-2, with TRBD1 identical over 10 bases. This CDR3 spans 13 amino acids. V trimming: 6 bases; J trimming: 8 bases; junction bases outside the gene matches: 6. CDR3 bases: TGTGCCAGCAGCCACGGGACAGGGGACGGCTACACCTTC. Translated: CASSHGTGDGYTF.

The chain joins TRBV12-5 to TRBJ1-1; TRBD1 agrees at 7 bases. This CDR3 comprises 13 residues. V was pared by 7 bases and J by 6 bases, with 8 bases of the junction left unmatched. In germline, CDR1 is LGHNT, CDR2 FRNRAP. The CDR3 bases are TGTGCTAGTGCCCTTCCTGGGACAGCTGAAGCTTTCTTT. Translated: CASALPGTAEAFF.

This chain uses TRBV6-5 with TRBJ2-3; D might be TRBD1 (6 bases). Germline V gene sequence: CDR1 MNHEY, CDR2 SVGAGI. V was cut by 3 bases and J by 2 bases, with 9 bases left in between. The CDR3 covers 14 residues. CDR3 protein: CASSYGQYTDTQYF. The CDR3 coding sequence is TGTGCCAGCAGTTATGGACAGTACACAGATACGCAGTATTTT.

V is TRBV7-9 and J is TRBJ1-2, with D possibly matching TRBD1 (6 bases). CDR3 length equals 12 residues. The V gene's germline CDR1 is SEHNR and CDR2 FQNEAQ (reference sequence). V lost 5 bases, J lost 2 bases, and 6 bases lay in between. This CDR3 is CASSTGNYGYTF. DNA of the CDR3: TGTGCCAGCAGCACAGGGAACTATGGCTACACCTTC.

V gene TRBV12-5 combines with J gene TRBJ1-5; D is perhaps TRBD1 (5 bases). The CDR3 sequence is 14 residues long. Per germline, CDR1 LGHNT and CDR2 FRNRAP. The V and J ends lost 5 bases and 5 bases respectively, with 13 bases between them. As DNA, the CDR3 is TGTGCTAGTGGTATGTGGCAGGGCCATCAGCCCCAGCATTTT. This gives the protein CASGMWQGHQPQHF.

This chain uses TRBV5-5 with TRBJ1-1; maybe TRBD1 (5 bases). The CDR3 runs to 18 residues. Trimming shortened V by 1 base and J by 1 base, and 20 bases separated the two germline ends. Germline CDR1 and CDR2: SGHKS and YYEKEE (reference sequence). CDR3 sequence: CASSLRIMGQITNTEAFF. CDR3 in DNA: TGTGCCAGCAGCTTGAGAATAATGGGGCAAATAACGAACACTGAAGCTTTCTTT.

This chain connects TRBV5-1 to TRBJ1-4; 9 nucleotides agree with TRBD1. Germline V lookup: CDR1 SGHRS, CDR2 YFSETQ. The V segment lost 2 bases and the J segment 2 bases; nucleotides outside the gene matches: 4. The CDR3 spans 16 residues. The CDR3 here is CASSFGQGRTNEKLFF. The CDR3 DNA reads as TGCGCCAGCAGCTTCGGACAGGGGAGGACTAATGAAAAACTGTTTTTT.

The V call is TRBV7-9, the J call TRBJ2-7; D may be TRBD1 (5 bases). The CDR3 contains 14 residues. V was clipped by 4 bases and J by 4 bases, with 14 bases between them. The V gene's germline CDR1 is SEHNR and CDR2 FQNEAQ (reference sequence). In nucleotides, the CDR3 is TGTGCCAGCAGCTCGTCCGAAGGGGTATACGAGCAGTACTTC. It encodes CASSSSEGVYEQYF.

CDR3 loop: CASSLVFGQKTKGATEAFF. CDR3 sequence (DNA): TGCGCCAGCAGCTTGGTGTTCGGACAAAAAACAAAGGGGGCCACTGAAGCTTTCTTT. V is TRBV5-1 and J is TRBJ1-1, with 7 nucleotides matching TRBD1. Trimming at V came to 0 bases and at J to 4 bases, leaving 18 bases not matched to a gene. The germline gives CDR1 SGHRS, CDR2 YFSETQ. CDR3 length: 19 amino acids.

The V gene is TRBV2, the J gene TRBJ2-2; 12 positions agree with TRBD2. CDR1 is SNHLY and CDR2 is FYNNEI in the germline V gene. V lost 6 bases to trimming and J lost 7 bases; unmatched junction nucleotides: 9. This CDR3 region has 16 residues. CDR3 protein: CASSASGGALGGELFF. The CDR3 coding sequence is TGTGCCAGCAGCGCTAGCGGGGGGGCCTTAGGCGGGGAGCTGTTTTTT.

V gene TRBV7-2 combines with J gene TRBJ2-4; TRBD1 is a possible D gene (5 bases). The CDR3 is 17 amino acids. V was trimmed by 1 base and J by 3 bases, leaving 16 bases between them. CDR1 SGHTA and CDR2 FQGNSA come from the germline V gene. The CDR3 nucleotides are TGTGCCAGCAGCTTAGATATACAGGTCGGGTTCAAAAACATTCAGTACTTC. Translated: CASSLDIQVGFKNIQYF.

A single count supports this clone. The rearrangement uses TRBV14 and TRBJ1-6; tentative D call: TRBD1 (6 bases). V was trimmed by 3 bases and J by 0 bases, leaving 9 bases between them. Per the germline V gene, CDR1 is SGHDN and CDR2 is FVKESK. The length of the CDR3 is 16 residues. Here the CDR3 reads CASSHQGISYNSPLHF. In DNA form, the CDR3 reads TGTGCCAGCAGCCATCAGGGGATCTCCTATAATTCACCCCTCCACTTT.